The following is a T cell receptor beta chain sequence with its context. Antigen specificity is unknown. This sample stems from a study of shared clonotypes between healthy human individuals. The CDR3 runs 13 residues. Germline CDR1 and CDR2: SEHNR and FQNEAQ (reference sequence). The V and J ends lost 1 base and 10 bases, in that order; junction bases with no gene match: 3. Whole-study results and caveats: Naive subsets, compared against memory subsets, generally had larger estimated richness values. Compared with clonotypes that all four donors shared, non-shared clonotypes had lower generation probabilities.

Deep-level settings were used for running the assay. Assay used: immunoSEQ multiplex PCR; TCRdb lists only in-frame clones, some missing. The data show around 2,000,000 clones, around 93% seen once. Cells designated naive CD8 were CD45RO-negative and were positively selected for CCR7, with terminally differentiated effector memory CD45RA+ cells excluded. This TCR was sampled from a young man in good health. Some clones in this sample may be carry-over from other donors' samples. This chain connects TRBV7-9 to TRBJ1-2; 10 bases are a match to TRBD1. Sequenced input: naive CD8+ T cells from PBMCs. CDR3 sequence (DNA): TGTGCCAGCAGCTTAGTCGGGACAGGGGACTACACCTTC. It codes for CASSLVGTGDYTF.